This T cell receptor (beta chain) was identified in a study of blood T cell repertoires in COVID-19. This table comes from immunoSEQ multiplex PCR, and its TCRdb copy is limited to in-frame clones, with some not included. In the table there are around 200,000 clones, roughly 88% of which are singletons. Losses at the gene ends were 1 base for V and 7 bases for J; bases not matched to a gene: 7. Germline CDR1 is SGHTA and CDR2 is FQGNSA. The CDR3 runs to 15 residues. All enrollees were roughly 18 to 90 years old and from 20 to 25 US areas. Participants had their cohort set by participant-reported clinical history.

The V and J genes are TRBV7-2 and TRBJ2-5, with TRBD1 matching over 9 bases. The source is a man aged 35-49 years with acute COVID-19. Sequenced sample: PBMCs or T cells enriched from blood (not recorded which). The CDR3 nucleotides read TGTGCCAGCAGCTTAGATGGACAGGGGCTGGGGACCCAGTACTTC. Its translation: CASSLDGQGLGTQYF.